This T cell receptor beta chain was found in a study of human T cells and chemical hapten exposure. The CDR3 is 15 amino acids. Trimming removed 1 base at V and 0 bases at J, with 8 bases between. In germline, CDR1 is SGHRS, CDR2 YFSETQ. Researchers extracted total RNA from unfractionated whole blood. This clonotype was found many times. TCRdb ran MiXCR on the 5' RACE reads and lists one entry per CDR3 protein. The table shows around 80,000 distinct CDR3 sequences, with around a sixth occurring only once. The TCR was taken from a female donor in good health. This chain connects TRBV5-1 to TRBJ2-1; unclear D gene. CDR3 DNA: TGCGCCAGCAGCTTGACTATGAGCTCCTACAATGAGCAGTTCTTC. Protein product: CASSLTMSSYNEQFF.